The 12 T cell receptor beta chains presented below share a single source sample, sequenced in a study of blood T cell repertoires in COVID-19 (dated by TCRdb to about 2020). The method behind the library was the immunoSEQ multiplex PCR assay. As stored in TCRdb, this immuneACCESS dataset retains in-frame rearrangements with V and J assigned. A fraction of the clones does not appear; measured against another copy, unresolved V genes explain less than half of the discrepancy, and the remainder lacks a known reason. Recorded for this sample are 70,000 or so clones; 75% to 95% of them occurred a single time. Of the sample, less than 6.5% falls within the top ten clones. The specimen sequenced was peripheral blood. These receptors originate from a woman younger than 35 with acute or convalescent COVID-19.

This clone was counted once. The chain couples TRBV4-1 to TRBJ2-2, with a weak D call TRBD2 (6 bases). V was clipped by 4 bases and J by 0 bases, with 9 bases between them. The CDR3 totals 15 residues. The germline V gene encodes CDR1 MGHRA and CDR2 YSYEKL. CDR3 protein: CASSPGLANTGELFF. In DNA, the CDR3 is TGCGCCAGCAGCCCGGGACTTGCGAACACCGGGGAGCTGTTTTTT.

This chain connects TRBV20-1 to TRBJ2-3; TRBD1 matches at 10 bases. Per germline, CDR1 DFQATT and CDR2 SNEGSKA (reference sequence). With V trimmed by 3 bases and J by 2 bases, 5 bases remained unmatched. The CDR3 has 15 residues. DNA for the CDR3: TGCAGTGCTAGTCGACAGGGGGCTTACACAGATACGCAGTATTTT. This gives the protein CSASRQGAYTDTQYF.

This chain connects TRBV30 to TRBJ2-5, with 9 positions matching TRBD2. V trimming: 2 bases; J trimming: 3 bases; junction bases outside the gene matches: 13. From germline, CDR1 is GTSNPN and CDR2 SVGIG (reference sequence). The CDR3 has 17 residues. The CDR3 coding sequence is TGTGCCTGGAGTCAAAAAGTCCCGGGACTAGCTAAAGAGACCCAGTACTTC. This translates into CAWSQKVPGLAKETQYF. Filled out from reference TRBV30 and TRBJ2-5, the complete variable domain reads SQTIHQWPATLVQPVGSPLSLECTVEGTSNPNLYWYRQAAGRGLQLLFYSVGIGQISSEVPQNLSASRPQDRQFILSSKKLLLSDSGFYLCAWSQKVPGLAKETQYFGPGTRLLVL.

This clone came up a few times. DNA of the CDR3: TGTGCCAGCAGTTCCCGGGGGACTCAGCCCCAGCATTTT. It translates to CASSSRGTQPQHF. The gene calls are TRBV28 and TRBJ1-5; TRBD1 is a possible D gene (5 bases). V dropped 4 bases and J dropped 6 bases, with 10 bases sitting between them. The CDR3 totals 13 residues. CDR1 is MDHEN and CDR2 is SYDVKM in the germline V gene.

The rearrangement joins TRBV6-5 to TRBJ2-2; D gene ambiguous. V lost 8 bases and J lost 4, with 11 bases in between. CDR3 length: 13 residues. The germline gives CDR1 MNHEY, CDR2 SVGAGI. The CDR3 loop reads CASYSHFTGELFF. CDR3 DNA: TGTGCCAGCTACTCGCACTTCACCGGGGAGCTGTTTTTT.

As regards this clone: Other DNA sequences from this sample encode an identical CDR3 as well. The chain has TRBV19 and TRBJ2-7, with 7 nucleotides matching TRBD1. Germline lookup yields CDR1 LNHDA and CDR2 SQIVND (reference sequence). The CDR3 runs 14 residues. V lost 5 bases, J lost 3 bases, and 7 bases stayed unmatched. Written as DNA, the CDR3 is TGTGCCAGTAGTCCCACCCGGACAGGCTACGAGCAGTACTTC. Amino acids: CASSPTRTGYEQYF.

The chain is built from TRBV6-6 and TRBJ1-5; 9 positions match TRBD1. The ends lost 0 bases at V and 6 bases at J; junction bases unmatched: 3. From germline, CDR1 is MNHNY and CDR2 SVGAGI (reference sequence). The CDR3 consists of 15 residues. The CDR3 region is CASSYSVDRGQPQHF. The CDR3 DNA sequence: TGTGCCAGCAGTTACTCCGTGGACAGGGGTCAGCCCCAGCATTTT.

The rearrangement links TRBV5-6 to TRBJ2-3, with TRBD1 matching over 7 bases. J gave up 2 bases and V 4 bases, and 13 bases lay outside the gene matches. The CDR3 has 17 residues. Per germline, CDR1 SGHDT and CDR2 YYEEEE. Written as DNA, the CDR3 is TGTGCCAGCAGCCCTACAAGGGACAGTTACTCCACAGATACGCAGTATTTT. It translates to CASSPTRDSYSTDTQYF.

J is TRBJ1-2 and V is TRBV18; no firm D call. The CDR3 totals 12 residues. Germline-derived CDR1 and CDR2 are KGHSH and LQKENI. Trimming left V 6 bases short and J 2 bases short, with 7 bases between. CDR3 loop: CASSPTNYGYTF. The DNA for the CDR3 is TGTGCCAGCTCGCCGACAAACTATGGCTACACCTTC.

J is TRBJ2-7 and V is TRBV30; a weak D match, TRBD2 (5 bases). With 1 base removed from V and 5 bases from J, the gap between germline ends came to 18 bases. The CDR3 is 15 residues long. The germline V gene encodes CDR1 GTSNPN and CDR2 SVGIG (reference sequence). This chain's CDR3 is CAWSEPGQTTNEQYF. DNA for the CDR3: TGTGCCTGGAGTGAACCGGGCCAGACTACTAACGAGCAGTACTTC. Full variable domain (rest looked up from reference TRBV30 and TRBJ2-7): SQTIHQWPATLVQPVGSPLSLECTVEGTSNPNLYWYRQAAGRGLQLLFYSVGIGQISSEVPQNLSASRPQDRQFILSSKKLLLSDSGFYLCAWSEPGQTTNEQYFGPGTRLTVT.

This chain connects TRBV6-2 or TRBV6-3 to TRBJ2-7, with 9 bases identical to TRBD1. V gave up 4 bases and J gave up 3 bases; unmatched junction bases: 4. The CDR3 has 14 amino acids. CDR1 MNHEY and CDR2 SVGEGT come from the germline V gene. The CDR3 coding sequence is TGTGCCAGCAGTTCAGACAGGGGGAACTACGAGCAGTACTTC. It translates to CASSSDRGNYEQYF.

This chain uses TRBV4-1 with TRBJ1-2; possibly TRBD1 for D (5 bases). The CDR3 runs to 16 residues. The ends were cut back, 4 bases at V and 0 bases at J, with 15 bases in the middle. Germline V gene sequence: CDR1 MGHRA, CDR2 YSYEKL. The CDR3 coding sequence is TGCGCCAGCAGCCGCCTACAACAGGATTCTAACTATGGCTACACCTTC. It codes for CASSRLQQDSNYGYTF.